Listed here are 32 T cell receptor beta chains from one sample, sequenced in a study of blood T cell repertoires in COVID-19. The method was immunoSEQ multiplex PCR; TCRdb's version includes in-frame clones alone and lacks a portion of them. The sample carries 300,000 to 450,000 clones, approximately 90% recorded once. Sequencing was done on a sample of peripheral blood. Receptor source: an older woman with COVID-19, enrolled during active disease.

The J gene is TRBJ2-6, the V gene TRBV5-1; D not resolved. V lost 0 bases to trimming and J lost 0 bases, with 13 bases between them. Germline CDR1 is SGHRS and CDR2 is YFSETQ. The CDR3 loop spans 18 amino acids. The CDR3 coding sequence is TGCGCCAGCAGCTTGGAAGGTGACACCAGCTCTGGGGCCAACGTCCTGACTTTC. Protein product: CASSLEGDTSSGANVLTF.

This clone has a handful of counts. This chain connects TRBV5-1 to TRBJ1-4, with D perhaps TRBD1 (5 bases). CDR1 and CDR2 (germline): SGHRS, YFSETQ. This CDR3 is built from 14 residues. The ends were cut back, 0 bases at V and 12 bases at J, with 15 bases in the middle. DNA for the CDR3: TGCGCCAGCAGCTTGGTCGCGGGACCGTCGCAACTGTTTTTT. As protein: CASSLVAGPSQLFF. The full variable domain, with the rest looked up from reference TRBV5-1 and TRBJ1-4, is KAGVTQTPRYLIKTRGQQVTLSCSPISGHRSVSWYQQTPGQGLQFLFEYFSETQRNKGNFPGRFSGRQFSNSRSEMNVSTLELGDSALYLCASSLVAGPSQLFFGSGTQLSVL.

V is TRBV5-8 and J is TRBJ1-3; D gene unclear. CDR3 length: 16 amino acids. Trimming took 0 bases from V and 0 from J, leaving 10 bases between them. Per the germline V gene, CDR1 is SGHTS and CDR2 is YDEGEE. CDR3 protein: CASSLDGRHSGNTIYF. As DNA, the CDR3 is TGTGCCAGCAGCTTGGACGGCAGACACTCTGGAAACACCATATATTTT.

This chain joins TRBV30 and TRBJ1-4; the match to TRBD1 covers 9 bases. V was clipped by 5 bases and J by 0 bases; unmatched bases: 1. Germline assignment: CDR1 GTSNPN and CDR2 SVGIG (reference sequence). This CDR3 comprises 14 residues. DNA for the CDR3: TGTGCCTGGGACAGGGGGACAACTAATGAAAAACTGTTTTTT. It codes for CAWDRGTTNEKLFF.

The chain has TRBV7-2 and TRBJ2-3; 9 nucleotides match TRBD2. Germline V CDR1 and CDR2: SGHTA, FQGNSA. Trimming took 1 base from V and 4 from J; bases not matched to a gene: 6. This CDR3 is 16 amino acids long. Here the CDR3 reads CASSLGWGLAADTQYF. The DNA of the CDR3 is TGTGCCAGCAGCTTAGGGTGGGGACTAGCTGCAGATACGCAGTATTTT.

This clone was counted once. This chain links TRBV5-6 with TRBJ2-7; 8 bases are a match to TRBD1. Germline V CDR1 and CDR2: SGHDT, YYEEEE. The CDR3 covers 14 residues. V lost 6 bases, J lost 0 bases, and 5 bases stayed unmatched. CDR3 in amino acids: CASTLTGDSYEQYF. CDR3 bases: TGTGCCAGCACCCTGACAGGGGACTCCTACGAGCAGTACTTC. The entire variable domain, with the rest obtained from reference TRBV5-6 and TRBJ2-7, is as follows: DAGVTQSPTHLIKTRGQQVTLRCSPKSGHDTVSWYQQALGQGPQFIFQYYEEEERQRGNFPDRFSGHQFPNYSSELNVNALLLGDSALYLCASTLTGDSYEQYFGPGTRLTVT.

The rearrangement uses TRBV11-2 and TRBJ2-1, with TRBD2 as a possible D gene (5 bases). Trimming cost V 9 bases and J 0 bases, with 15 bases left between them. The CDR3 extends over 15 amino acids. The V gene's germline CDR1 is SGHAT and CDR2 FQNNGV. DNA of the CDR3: TGTGCCAGTGAGGGTGCACCCAGCTCCTACAATGAGCAGTTCTTC. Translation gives CASEGAPSSYNEQFF. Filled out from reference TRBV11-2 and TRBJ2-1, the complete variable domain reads EAGVAQSPRYKIIEKRQSVAFWCNPISGHATLYWYQQILGQGPKLLIQFQNNGVVDDSQLPKDRFSAERLKGVDSTLKIQPAKLEDSAVYLCASEGAPSSYNEQFFGPGTRLTVL.

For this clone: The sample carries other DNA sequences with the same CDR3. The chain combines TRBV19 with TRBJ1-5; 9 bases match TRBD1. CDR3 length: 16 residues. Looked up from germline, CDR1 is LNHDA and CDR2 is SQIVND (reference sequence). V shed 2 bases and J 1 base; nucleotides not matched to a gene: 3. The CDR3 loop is CASSILGTGSNQPQHF. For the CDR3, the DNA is TGTGCCAGTAGTATATTAGGGACAGGGAGCAATCAGCCCCAGCATTTT.

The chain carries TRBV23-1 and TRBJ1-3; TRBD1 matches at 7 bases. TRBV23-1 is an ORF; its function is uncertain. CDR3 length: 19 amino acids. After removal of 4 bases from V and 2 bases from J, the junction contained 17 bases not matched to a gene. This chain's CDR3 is CASSPKRRIDRVAGNTIYF. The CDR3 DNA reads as TGCGCCAGCAGTCCAAAGAGAAGAATTGACAGGGTTGCTGGAAACACCATATATTTT.

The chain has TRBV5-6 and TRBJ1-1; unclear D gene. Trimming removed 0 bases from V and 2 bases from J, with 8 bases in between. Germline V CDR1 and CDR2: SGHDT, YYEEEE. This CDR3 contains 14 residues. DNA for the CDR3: TGTGCCAGCAGCTTGGCCCGCAGAAACACTGAAGCTTTCTTT. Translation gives CASSLARRNTEAFF. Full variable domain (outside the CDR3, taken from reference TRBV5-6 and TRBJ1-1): DAGVTQSPTHLIKTRGQQVTLRCSPKSGHDTVSWYQQALGQGPQFIFQYYEEEERQRGNFPDRFSGHQFPNYSSELNVNALLLGDSALYLCASSLARRNTEAFFGQGTRLTVV.

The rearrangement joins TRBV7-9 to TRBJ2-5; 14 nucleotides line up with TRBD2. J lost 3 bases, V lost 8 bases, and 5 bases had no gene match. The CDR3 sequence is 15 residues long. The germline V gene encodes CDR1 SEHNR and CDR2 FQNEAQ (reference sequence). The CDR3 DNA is TGTGCCAGCTGCAGACTAGCGGGGGGGAAAGAGACCCAGTACTTC. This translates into CASCRLAGGKETQYF.

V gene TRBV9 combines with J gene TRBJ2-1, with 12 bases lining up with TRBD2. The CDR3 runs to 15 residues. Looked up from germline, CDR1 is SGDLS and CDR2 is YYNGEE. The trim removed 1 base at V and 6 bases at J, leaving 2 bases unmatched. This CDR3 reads CASSVLAGGFNEQFF. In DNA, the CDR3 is TGTGCCAGCAGCGTACTAGCGGGGGGGTTCAATGAGCAGTTCTTC.

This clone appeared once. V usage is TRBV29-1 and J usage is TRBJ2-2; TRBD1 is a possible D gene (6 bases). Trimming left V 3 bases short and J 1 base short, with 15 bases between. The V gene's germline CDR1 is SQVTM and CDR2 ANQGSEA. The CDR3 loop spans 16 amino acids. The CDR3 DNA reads TGCAGCGTTGATGGGGGCTTTAAGGGGAACACCGGGGAGCTGTTTTTT. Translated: CSVDGGFKGNTGELFF.

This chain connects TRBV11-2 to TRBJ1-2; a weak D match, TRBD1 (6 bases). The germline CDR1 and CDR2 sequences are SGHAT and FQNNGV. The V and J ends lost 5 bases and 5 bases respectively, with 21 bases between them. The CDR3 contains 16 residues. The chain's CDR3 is CASSLKQGLPRYGYTF. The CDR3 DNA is TGTGCCAGCAGCCTGAAACAGGGTCTCCCCCGGTATGGCTACACCTTC.

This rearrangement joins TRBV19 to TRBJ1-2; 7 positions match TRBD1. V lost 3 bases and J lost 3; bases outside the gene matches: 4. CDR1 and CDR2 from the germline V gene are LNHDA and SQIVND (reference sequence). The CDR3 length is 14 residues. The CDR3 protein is CASSMAGGHYGYTF. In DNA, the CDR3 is TGTGCCAGTAGTATGGCAGGGGGGCACTATGGCTACACCTTC.

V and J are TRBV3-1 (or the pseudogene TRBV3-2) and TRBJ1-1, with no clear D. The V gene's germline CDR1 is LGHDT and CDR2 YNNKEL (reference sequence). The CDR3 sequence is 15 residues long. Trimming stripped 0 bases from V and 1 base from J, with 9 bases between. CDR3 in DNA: TGTGCCAGCAGCCAAGATGGAGGAACGAACACTGAAGCTTTCTTT. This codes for CASSQDGGTNTEAFF.

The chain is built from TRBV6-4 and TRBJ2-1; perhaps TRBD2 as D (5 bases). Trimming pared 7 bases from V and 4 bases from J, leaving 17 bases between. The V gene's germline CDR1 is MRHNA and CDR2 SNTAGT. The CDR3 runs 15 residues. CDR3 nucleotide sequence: TGTGCCAGCAAGCAAGGAGGTGGTGCGTACAATGAGCAGTTCTTC. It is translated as CASKQGGGAYNEQFF.

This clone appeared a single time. The CDR3 sequence is CASSSRQGVDYEQYF. The DNA of the CDR3 is TGTGCCAGCAGCTCACGACAGGGAGTAGACTACGAGCAGTACTTC. The V and J genes are TRBV3-1 (or the pseudogene TRBV3-2) and TRBJ2-7, with TRBD1 identical over 7 bases. J lost 3 bases, V lost 5 bases, and 10 bases had no gene match. This CDR3 is 15 amino acids long. CDR1 is LGHDT, CDR2 YNNKEL, per germline (reference sequence).

Written as DNA, the CDR3 is TGTGCCAGCAGCTTTCGAAGCGGGTCGCAAAGCTCCTACGAGCAGTACTTC. Translating it yields CASSFRSGSQSSYEQYF. This sequence joins TRBV11-2 and TRBJ2-7, with D perhaps TRBD2 (6 bases). V lost 3 bases, J lost 0 bases, and 18 bases lay in between. The CDR3 extends over 17 amino acids. The V gene's germline CDR1 is SGHAT and CDR2 FQNNGV.

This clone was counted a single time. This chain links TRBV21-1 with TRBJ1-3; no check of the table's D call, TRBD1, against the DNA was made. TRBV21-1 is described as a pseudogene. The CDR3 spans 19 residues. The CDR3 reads CASSKGEWDRGLAGNTIYF. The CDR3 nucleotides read TGTGCCAGCAGCAAAGGGGAGTGGGACAGGGGGCTAGCTGGAAACACCATATATTTT.

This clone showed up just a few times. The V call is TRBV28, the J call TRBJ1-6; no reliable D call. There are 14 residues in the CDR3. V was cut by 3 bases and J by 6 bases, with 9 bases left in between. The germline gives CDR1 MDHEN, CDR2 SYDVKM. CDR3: CASSLVGVNSPLHF. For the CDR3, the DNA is TGTGCCAGCAGTTTGGTCGGTGTTAATTCACCCCTCCACTTT.

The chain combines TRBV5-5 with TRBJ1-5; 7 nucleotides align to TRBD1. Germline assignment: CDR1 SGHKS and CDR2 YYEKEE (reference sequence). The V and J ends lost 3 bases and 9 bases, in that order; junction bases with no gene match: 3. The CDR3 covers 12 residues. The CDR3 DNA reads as TGTGCCAGCAGCTCCAGACAGGGGCCCCAGCATTTT. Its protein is CASSSRQGPQHF. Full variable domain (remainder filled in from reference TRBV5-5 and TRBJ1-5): DAGVTQSPTHLIKTRGQQVTLRCSPISGHKSVSWYQQVLGQGPQFIFQYYEKEERGRGNFPDRFSARQFPNYSSELNVNALLLGDSALYLCASSSRQGPQHFGDGTRLSIL.

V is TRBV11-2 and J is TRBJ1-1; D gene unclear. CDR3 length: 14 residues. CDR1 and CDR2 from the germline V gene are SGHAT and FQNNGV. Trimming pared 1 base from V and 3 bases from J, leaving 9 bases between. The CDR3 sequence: CASSLVAGDTEAFF. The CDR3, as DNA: TGTGCCAGCAGCTTAGTGGCGGGAGACACTGAAGCTTTCTTT.

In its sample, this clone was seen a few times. The CDR3 region is CASSLSGGLQETQYF. CDR3 bases: TGTGCCAGCAGCTTAAGCGGGGGCCTACAAGAGACCCAGTACTTC. The chain couples TRBV7-3 to TRBJ2-5, with a weak D call TRBD2 (7 bases). The germline gives CDR1 SGHTA, CDR2 FQGTGA. The germline V and J ends were trimmed by 1 base and 2 bases, with 11 bases remaining between them. This CDR3 region has 15 residues.

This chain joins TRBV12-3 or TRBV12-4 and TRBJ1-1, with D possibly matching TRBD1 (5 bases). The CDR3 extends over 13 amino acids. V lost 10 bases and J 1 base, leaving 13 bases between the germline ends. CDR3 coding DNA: TGTGCCACCAGACCCGGGGGGAACACTGAAGCTTTCTTT. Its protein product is CATRPGGNTEAFF.

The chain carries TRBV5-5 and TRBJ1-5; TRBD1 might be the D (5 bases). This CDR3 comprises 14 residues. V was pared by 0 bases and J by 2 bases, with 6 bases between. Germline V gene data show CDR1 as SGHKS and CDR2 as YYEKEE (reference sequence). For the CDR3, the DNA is TGTGCCAGCAGCTTGGAACAGGGCAATCAGCCCCAGCATTTT. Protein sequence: CASSLEQGNQPQHF.

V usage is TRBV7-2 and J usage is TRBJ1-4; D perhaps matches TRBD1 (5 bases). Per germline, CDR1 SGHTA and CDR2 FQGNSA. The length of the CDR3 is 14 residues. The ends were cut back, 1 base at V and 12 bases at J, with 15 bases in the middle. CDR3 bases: TGTGCCAGCAGCTTAGGGGGTGTTCGGACACAACTGTTTTTT. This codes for CASSLGGVRTQLFF. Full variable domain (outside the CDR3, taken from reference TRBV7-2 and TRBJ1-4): GAGVSQSPSNKVTEKGKDVELRCDPISGHTALYWYRQSLGQGLEFLIYFQGNSAPDKSGLPSDRFSAERTGGSVSTLTIQRTQQEDSAVYLCASSLGGVRTQLFFGSGTQLSVL.

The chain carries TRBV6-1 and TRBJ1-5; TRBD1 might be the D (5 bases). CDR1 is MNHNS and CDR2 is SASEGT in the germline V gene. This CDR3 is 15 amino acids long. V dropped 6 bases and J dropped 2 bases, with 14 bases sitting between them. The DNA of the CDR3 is TGTGCCAGCAGCCGGGACTCTGGGGGCAATCAGCCCCAGCATTTT. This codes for CASSRDSGGNQPQHF.

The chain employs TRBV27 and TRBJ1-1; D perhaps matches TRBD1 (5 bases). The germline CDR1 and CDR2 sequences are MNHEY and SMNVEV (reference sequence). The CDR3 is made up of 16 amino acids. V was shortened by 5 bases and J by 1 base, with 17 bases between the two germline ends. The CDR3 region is CASSPKVGVSNTEAFF. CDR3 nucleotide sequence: TGTGCCAGCAGTCCCAAAGTAGGGGTTTCGAACACTGAAGCTTTCTTT.

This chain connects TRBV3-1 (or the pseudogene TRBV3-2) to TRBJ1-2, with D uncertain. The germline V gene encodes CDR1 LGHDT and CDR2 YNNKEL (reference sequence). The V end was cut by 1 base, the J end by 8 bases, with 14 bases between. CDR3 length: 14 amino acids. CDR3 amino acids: CASSQARSQRGYTF. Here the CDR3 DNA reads TGTGCCAGCAGCCAAGCGAGGTCGCAGCGGGGCTACACCTTC.

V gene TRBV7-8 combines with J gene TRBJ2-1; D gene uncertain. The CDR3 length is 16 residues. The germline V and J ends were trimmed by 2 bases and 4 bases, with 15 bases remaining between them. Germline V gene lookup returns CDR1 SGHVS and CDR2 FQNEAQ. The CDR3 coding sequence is TGTGCCAGCAGCTTAACCCCAGCGTCGTATTACAATGAGCAGTTCTTC. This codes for CASSLTPASYYNEQFF.

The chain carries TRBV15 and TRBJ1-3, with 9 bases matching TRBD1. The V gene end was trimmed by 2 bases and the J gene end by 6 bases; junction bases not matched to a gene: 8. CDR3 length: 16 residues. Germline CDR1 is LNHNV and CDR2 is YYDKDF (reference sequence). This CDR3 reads CATSRSGQGRINTIYF. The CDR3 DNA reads TGTGCCACCAGCAGATCCGGACAGGGGCGAATAAACACCATATATTTT.